Listed below are T cell receptor beta chains from one sample, sequenced in a study of T cell clones after liver transplantation. Clones were sequenced by immunoSEQ multiplex PCR, and TCRdb holds only the in-frame ones, with some missing. The sample has under 130,000 clones; approximately 79% are singletons. Specimen: CD4+ T cells from blood, collected 47 months after liver transplant. The source of these receptors is a human patient who received a liver transplant. The T cells may come from the graft donor. Both conserved end residues are part of each CDR3. Not every row has a clone size; where given, it reads once, few, many or a size class.

size: NA
J: TRBJ1-4
V: TRBV7-2
CDR3: CASSFTLDNEKLFF

size: few
J: TRBJ1-2
V: TRBV5-6
CDR3: CASSRQGAGGYTF

size: once
J: TRBJ2-7
V: TRBV6-5
CDR3: CASSYTPGTAGYF

size: NA
J: TRBJ2-5
V: TRBV28
CDR3: CASSNPRGAETQYF

size: NA
J: TRBJ1-4
V: TRBV11-2
CDR3: CASSPSHGATNEKLFF

size: NA
J: TRBJ2-1
V: TRBV2
CDR3: CASSEPKGGSGEQFF

size: few
J: TRBJ1-5
V: TRBV7-2
CDR3: CASSYQGGGNPQPQHF

size: NA
J: TRBJ1-2
V: TRBV6-1
CDR3: CASLSDTPPYGYTF

size: NA
J: TRBJ2-5
V: TRBV5-1
CDR3: CASSLGAVWGLAGETQYF

size: NA
J: TRBJ2-3
V: TRBV6-1
CDR3: CASSEVDTQYF

size: NA
J: TRBJ1-5
V: TRBV5-8
CDR3: CASRWRAGNQPQHF

size: NA
J: TRBJ2-2
V: TRBV18
CDR3: CASSPPGLQGRTGELFF

size: NA
J: TRBJ2-7
V: TRBV5-4
CDR3: CASSSGTGQIYEQYF

size: NA
J: TRBJ1-4
V: TRBV6-1
CDR3: CASSEVDEKLFF

size: NA
J: TRBJ2-7
V: TRBV10-1
CDR3: CASSAAGTAAYEQYF

size: NA
J: TRBJ2-7
V: TRBV7-8
CDR3: CASSLGKGHSYEQYF

size: NA
J: TRBJ1-2
V: TRBV7-9
CDR3: CASSPGREIFLRYGYTF

size: NA
J: TRBJ2-5
V: TRBV10-3
CDR3: CAIRGGEAEETQYF

size: NA
J: TRBJ2-2
V: TRBV28
CDR3: CASGYLNTGELFF

size: NA
J: TRBJ1-1
V: TRBV19
CDR3: CASSGVRGGTEAFF

size: NA
J: TRBJ1-1
V: TRBV6-5
CDR3: CASGRGGTNTEAFF

size: NA
J: TRBJ1-3
V: TRBV7-8
CDR3: CASSSETDTIYF

size: NA
J: TRBJ1-4
V: TRBV30
CDR3: CAWSVGAGADEKLFF

size: NA
J: TRBJ1-2
V: TRBV6-5
CDR3: CASSYSLGLIYGYTF

size: NA
J: TRBJ2-1
V: TRBV19
CDR3: CAPGWRQAFINEQFF